This TCR beta chain was captured in a study of patients and donors after allogeneic stem cell transplantation. TCRdb re-called the RT-PCR reads through MiXCR, storing one row per CDR3 protein. In the table there are hundreds of thousands of distinct CDR3 sequences, 16% of which are singletons. This CDR3 region has 11 residues. V was shortened by 3 bases and J by 9 bases, with 6 bases between the two germline ends. Germline CDR1 SNHLY, CDR2 FYNNEI. The sequenced material came from blood, either unsorted or a sorted T cell fraction (not recorded which). The source of this sequence is a human donor who was either an allogeneic HSCT recipient or a stem cell or donor lymphocyte infusion donor (not recorded which). It is not recorded whose cells these are; they may come from a transplant donor. V usage is TRBV2 and J usage is TRBJ2-1, with D maybe TRBD2 (6 bases). CDR3 sequence reads: CASSEGGEQFF. In DNA form, the CDR3 reads TGTGCCAGCAGTGAGGGGGGTGAGCAGTTCTTC.